The entry that follows covers one T cell receptor beta chain sequence. Its antigen is not identified. This record belongs to a study of siplizumab effects on memory and regulatory T cells. General study points: For siplizumab cultures, the suppressive function of their proliferating Tregs was not confirmed. Naive T cells seemed more diverse than memory cells and seemed major alloresponse contributors.

Assays captured 75,000 to 100,000 TCR templates per sample. Profiled with immunoSEQ multiplex PCR; TCRdb holds only in-frame clones, not every one. The data hold some 100,000 clones, with 94% observed a single time. This clonotype originated in a human donor in good health. Sequencing was done on a sample of Tregs sorted from blood.

As DNA, the CDR3 is TGTGCCACCACCAGGACTCGGGCTAATGAAAAACTGTTTTTT. Translating it yields CATTRTRANEKLFF. The chain recombines TRBV2 with TRBJ1-4; no clear D gene. This CDR3 region has 14 residues. The germline V gene has CDR1 SNHLY and CDR2 FYNNEI. The V and J ends lost 10 bases and 3 bases respectively, with 15 bases between them. The full variable domain, with the rest looked up from reference TRBV2 and TRBJ1-4, is EPEVTQTPSHQVTQMGQEVILRCVPISNHLYFYWYRQILGQKVEFLVSFYNNEISEKSEIFDDQFSVERPDGSNFTLKIRSTKLEDSAMYFCATTRTRANEKLFFGSGTQLSVL.